These 30 T cell receptor beta chains originate from one sample sequenced in a study of blood T cell repertoires in COVID-19. Profiled with immunoSEQ multiplex PCR; TCRdb holds only in-frame clones, not every one. This sample has 350,000 to 500,000 clones; roughly 88% occur once, and the top ten carry 1.4%. The sample comprised PBMCs or T cells enriched from blood (not recorded which). The origin of the receptors is a woman under 30 who had been exposed to COVID-19.

The CDR3 here is CASSRLTGWDNSYEQYF. CDR3 in DNA: TGCGCCAGCAGCCGCCTGACGGGTTGGGACAACTCCTACGAGCAGTACTTC. The chain uses TRBV4-1 and TRBJ2-7; the D gene is possibly TRBD1 (6 bases). The CDR3 contains 17 residues. The germline V and J ends were trimmed by 4 bases and 0 bases, with 19 bases remaining between them. Germline V CDR1 and CDR2: MGHRA, YSYEKL.

This clone was recorded once. The V gene is TRBV4-1, the J gene TRBJ2-7; tentatively, D is TRBD1 (6 bases). With 4 bases removed from V and 4 bases from J, the gap between germline ends came to 17 bases. The CDR3 has 15 residues. From germline, CDR1 is MGHRA and CDR2 YSYEKL. This CDR3 is CASSPYRRDMYEQYF. CDR3 nucleotides: TGCGCCAGCAGCCCCTACCGCCGGGACATGTACGAGCAGTACTTC.

This chain uses TRBV18 with TRBJ1-1; D is perhaps TRBD1 (6 bases). Germline CDR1 is KGHSH and CDR2 is LQKENI. The CDR3 spans 12 residues. The V and J ends lost 6 bases and 8 bases respectively, with 13 bases between them. The CDR3, as DNA: TGTGCCAGCTCGCCGAACCAGGGGGAAGCTTTCTTT. Translation gives CASSPNQGEAFF.

The chain has TRBV29-1 and TRBJ2-5, with D uncertain. V lost 4 bases, J lost 4 bases, and 4 bases lay in between. The germline V gene has CDR1 SQVTM and CDR2 ANQGSEA. CDR3 length: 10 residues. In DNA, the CDR3 is TGCAGCGTTGTCAGAGAGACCCAGTACTTC. This gives the protein CSVVRETQYF.

The gene calls are TRBV4-3 and TRBJ2-1, with 7 bases that match TRBD1. Germline loops: CDR1 LGHNA, CDR2 YSLEER. The CDR3 is 16 residues long. V was pared by 4 bases and J by 2 bases, with 8 bases of the junction left unmatched. The DNA for the CDR3 is TGCGCCAGCAGCCCCCAGGGGGTACGAACCTACAATGAGCAGTTCTTC. Translated, it gives CASSPQGVRTYNEQFF.

This rearrangement joins TRBV20-1 to TRBJ2-1; 7 nucleotides match TRBD2. The CDR3 is 10 amino acids. The germline gives CDR1 DFQATT, CDR2 SNEGSKA (reference sequence). The V and J ends lost 5 bases and 10 bases, in that order; junction bases with no gene match: 2. The CDR3 reads CSAVGLEQFF. CDR3 coding DNA: TGCAGTGCTGTGGGACTAGAGCAGTTCTTC.

The gene calls are TRBV24-1 and TRBJ2-3; TRBD1 aligns across 9 bases. V trimming: 0 bases; J trimming: 5 bases; junction bases outside the gene matches: 5. CDR3 length equals 16 residues. Germline lookup yields CDR1 KGHDR and CDR2 SFDVKD. CDR3 nucleotides: TGTGCCACCAGTGATTTGCAGGGGACAGGGAGAGATACGCAGTATTTT. Encoded protein: CATSDLQGTGRDTQYF.

The chain recombines TRBV12-3 or TRBV12-4 with TRBJ2-7; D remains unclear. Trimming cost V 6 bases and J 3 bases, with 9 bases left between them. This CDR3 contains 12 residues. This CDR3 reads CASSGTLYEQYF. The CDR3 DNA sequence: TGTGCCAGCAGCGGTACCCTCTACGAGCAGTACTTC.

The gene calls are TRBV15 and TRBJ1-2; weak D call: TRBD1 (6 bases). Germline V gives CDR1 LNHNV, CDR2 YYDKDF (reference sequence). The V and J ends lost 4 bases and 4 bases respectively, with 13 bases between them. CDR3 length: 14 residues. In nucleotides, the CDR3 is TGTGCCACCAGCAACGAGGGGGACGCCTATGGCTACACCTTC. It codes for CATSNEGDAYGYTF. The full variable domain, in which reference TRBV15 and TRBJ1-2 provide the parts outside the CDR3, is DAMVIQNPRYQVTQFGKPVTLSCSQTLNHNVMYWYQQKSSQAPKLLFHYYDKDFNNEADTPDNFQSRRPNTSFCFLDIRSPGLGDTAMYLCATSNEGDAYGYTFGSGTRLTVV.

This chain joins TRBV6-2 or TRBV6-3 and TRBJ2-3; 15 bases line up with TRBD2. There are 18 residues in the CDR3. The V segment lost 4 bases and the J segment 3 bases; nucleotides outside the gene matches: 8. Germline V gene sequence: CDR1 MNHEY, CDR2 SVGEGT. CDR3 amino acids: CASSSGTSGRYRTDTQYF. The CDR3 bases are TGTGCCAGCAGTTCCGGGACTAGCGGGAGGTATAGGACAGATACGCAGTATTTT.

This chain links TRBV9 with TRBJ2-3, with D tentatively TRBD1 (6 bases). The CDR3 is 17 amino acids. Germline V gene data show CDR1 as SGDLS and CDR2 as YYNGEE. Trimming cost V 2 bases and J 2 bases, with 18 bases left between them. The DNA of the CDR3 is TGTGCCAGCAGCGTCTCCGGCGCTGGGGGCTTCACAGATACGCAGTATTTT. This codes for CASSVSGAGGFTDTQYF.

J is TRBJ2-5 and V is TRBV19; 8 bases agree with TRBD1. The CDR3 is 14 residues long. Germline V gives CDR1 LNHDA, CDR2 SQIVND (reference sequence). V trimming: 9 bases; J trimming: 5 bases; junction bases outside the gene matches: 11. CDR3 coding DNA: TGTGCCAGCCGAAACGGACAGGGAGCGGAGACCCAGTACTTC. Amino acid sequence: CASRNGQGAETQYF.

This clone came up a few times. The chain is built from TRBV6-5 and TRBJ1-1, with TRBD1 as a possible D gene (6 bases). Germline-derived CDR1 and CDR2 are MNHEY and SVGAGI. The ends were cut back, 2 bases at V and 4 bases at J, with 14 bases in the middle. This CDR3 spans 15 amino acids. CDR3 loop: CASSYAAGVATEAFF. CDR3 coding DNA: TGTGCCAGCAGTTACGCGGCAGGGGTGGCCACTGAAGCTTTCTTT.

In DNA, the CDR3 is TGTGCCAGCAGTTTAAACAGGGATGGAGCTGAAGCTTTCTTT. It codes for CASSLNRDGAEAFF. The chain has TRBV27 and TRBJ1-1, with TRBD1 as a possible D gene (6 bases). Germline CDR1 and CDR2: MNHEY and SMNVEV (reference sequence). This CDR3 has 14 residues. Trimming removed 2 bases from V and 6 bases from J, with 13 bases in between.

V gene TRBV6-5 combines with J gene TRBJ2-7, with TRBD2 matching over 9 bases. V trimming: 5 bases; J trimming: 0 bases; junction bases outside the gene matches: 5. The CDR3 has 15 amino acids. CDR1 is MNHEY, CDR2 SVGAGI, per germline. CDR3 region: CASSSLAGASYEQYF. The CDR3 nucleotides are TGTGCCAGCAGTAGTTTAGCGGGAGCCTCCTACGAGCAGTACTTC.

The rearrangement joins TRBV7-2 to TRBJ2-7; 7 bases align to TRBD1. This CDR3 region has 14 residues. Germline-derived CDR1 and CDR2 are SGHTA and FQGNSA. J gave up 1 base and V 4 bases, and 4 bases lay outside the gene matches. CDR3 protein: CASSSRQGSYEQYF. The CDR3 DNA reads TGTGCCAGCAGCTCCCGACAGGGTTCCTACGAGCAGTACTTC.

V is TRBV5-5 and J is TRBJ2-7; 9 bases match TRBD2. The CDR3 extends over 13 amino acids. With V trimmed by 3 bases and J by 2 bases, 0 bases remained unmatched. Germline V gene sequence: CDR1 SGHKS, CDR2 YYEKEE (reference sequence). The chain's CDR3 is CASSSSGTYEQYF. CDR3 bases: TGTGCCAGCAGCTCTAGCGGGACCTACGAGCAGTACTTC.

The J gene is TRBJ1-2, the V gene TRBV7-2; D may be TRBD1 (5 bases). This CDR3 is built from 13 residues. V was shortened by 5 bases and J by 4 bases, with 11 bases between the two germline ends. Germline V gene lookup returns CDR1 SGHTA and CDR2 FQGNSA. CDR3 nucleotides: TGTGCCAGCAGCCTTGGCGGGGCCTATGGCTACACCTTC. Translation gives CASSLGGAYGYTF. The whole variable domain, filled in from reference TRBV7-2 and TRBJ1-2, reads GAGVSQSPSNKVTEKGKDVELRCDPISGHTALYWYRQSLGQGLEFLIYFQGNSAPDKSGLPSDRFSAERTGGSVSTLTIQRTQQEDSAVYLCASSLGGAYGYTFGSGTRLTVV.

The J gene is TRBJ1-2, the V gene TRBV5-6; the D is unclear. Germline-derived CDR1 and CDR2 are SGHDT and YYEEEE. This CDR3 spans 14 amino acids. With 4 bases removed from V and 3 bases from J, the gap between germline ends came to 13 bases. The CDR3 spells CASSRRGEDYGYTF. The DNA for the CDR3 is TGTGCCAGCAGCCGCCGTGGGGAGGACTATGGCTACACCTTC.

This clone was seen a single time. This chain links TRBV7-6 with TRBJ1-3; D might be TRBD1 (6 bases). The CDR3 runs 15 residues. V was shortened by 5 bases and J by 0 bases, with 11 bases between the two germline ends. Germline CDR1 SGHVS, CDR2 FNYEAQ. The CDR3 sequence is CASSMTGFSGNTIYF. DNA for the CDR3: TGTGCCAGCAGCATGACAGGTTTCTCTGGAAACACCATATATTTT.

This clone was recorded only once. The rearrangement joins TRBV3-1 (or the pseudogene TRBV3-2) to TRBJ2-3; D uncertain. Germline V CDR1 and CDR2: LGHDT, YNNKEL (reference sequence). The CDR3 totals 13 residues. The ends were cut back, 1 base at V and 2 bases at J, with 4 bases in the middle. CDR3 loop: CASSQGLTDTQYF. The CDR3 nucleotides read TGTGCCAGCAGCCAAGGTCTCACAGATACGCAGTATTTT.

The rearrangement joins TRBV7-9 to TRBJ2-7; D unclear. Germline V lookup: CDR1 SEHNR, CDR2 FQNEAQ (reference sequence). This CDR3 is built from 14 residues. The germline V and J ends were trimmed by 1 base and 2 bases, with 9 bases remaining between them. Written as DNA, the CDR3 is TGTGCCAGCAGCTTAGTTTCCGTAACCTACGAGCAGTACTTC. This translates into CASSLVSVTYEQYF.

This chain links TRBV15 with TRBJ2-1; D is unresolved. V shed 1 base and J shed 10 bases, with 11 bases lying between them. The germline V gene encodes CDR1 LNHNV and CDR2 YYDKDF (reference sequence). The CDR3 consists of 13 residues. Here the CDR3 DNA reads TGTGCCACCAGCAGAGTGGCGGTCTCGGAGCAGTTCTTC. Protein product: CATSRVAVSEQFF.

The chain carries TRBV3-1 (or the pseudogene TRBV3-2) and TRBJ2-7; TRBD2 matches at 7 bases. Germline CDR1 is LGHDT and CDR2 is YNNKEL (reference sequence). J gave up 2 bases and V 4 bases, and 5 bases lay outside the gene matches. CDR3 length equals 14 residues. The CDR3 is CASSRGGGPYEQYF. For the CDR3, the DNA is TGTGCCAGCAGCCGTGGGGGAGGGCCCTACGAGCAGTACTTC.

In its sample, this clone was seen a few times. J is TRBJ1-2 and V is TRBV27, with a possible D match to TRBD1 (5 bases). Germline V gives CDR1 MNHEY, CDR2 SMNVEV (reference sequence). V shed 5 bases and J shed 3 bases, with 16 bases lying between them. The CDR3 runs 15 residues. CDR3 amino acids: CASSPTTGSHYGYTF. DNA for the CDR3: TGTGCCAGCAGTCCCACTACAGGCAGTCACTATGGCTACACCTTC.

This chain links TRBV27 with TRBJ2-7; 10 bases match TRBD1. Germline V lookup: CDR1 MNHEY, CDR2 SMNVEV (reference sequence). This CDR3 has 14 amino acids. V was pared by 5 bases and J by 4 bases, with 5 bases of the junction left unmatched. Here the CDR3 reads CASSRDRGQYEQYF. DNA of the CDR3: TGTGCCAGCAGTCGAGACAGGGGGCAATACGAGCAGTACTTC.

In its sample, this clone was seen once. The chain employs TRBV5-1 and TRBJ1-2, with D unresolved. V gave up 0 bases and J gave up 4 bases, with 10 bases separating them. CDR3 size: 14 residues. The germline V gene encodes CDR1 SGHRS and CDR2 YFSETQ. Here the CDR3 DNA reads TGCGCCAGCAGCTTGGCGGCGGGGAGCTATGGCTACACCTTC. Protein: CASSLAAGSYGYTF.

Only one count was recorded for this clone. J is TRBJ1-1 and V is TRBV5-1; possible D gene TRBD1, 5 bases. The germline gives CDR1 SGHRS, CDR2 YFSETQ. The CDR3 runs to 14 residues. Trimming stripped 4 bases from V and 2 bases from J, with 12 bases between. The CDR3 loop reads CASSRQKINTEAFF. CDR3 bases: TGCGCCAGCAGCCGACAGAAGATCAACACTGAAGCTTTCTTT.

The chain employs TRBV29-1 and TRBJ2-7, with D possibly matching TRBD2 (5 bases). Trimming pared 7 bases from V and 2 bases from J, leaving 12 bases between. This CDR3 contains 12 residues. Germline CDR1 SQVTM, CDR2 ANQGSEA. The CDR3 region is CSGGGSTYEQYF. The CDR3 DNA sequence: TGCAGCGGCGGAGGTTCGACCTACGAGCAGTACTTC.

This rearrangement joins TRBV6-6 to TRBJ2-2, with TRBD1 matching over 7 bases. With 5 bases clipped from V and 4 bases from J, the junction kept 7 bases outside the gene matches. This CDR3 has 15 residues. Germline V gene data show CDR1 as MNHNY and CDR2 as SVGAGI (reference sequence). The CDR3 region is CASSQGRGSTGELFF. The CDR3 nucleotides read TGTGCCAGCAGTCAAGGCAGGGGGTCCACCGGGGAGCTGTTTTTT.